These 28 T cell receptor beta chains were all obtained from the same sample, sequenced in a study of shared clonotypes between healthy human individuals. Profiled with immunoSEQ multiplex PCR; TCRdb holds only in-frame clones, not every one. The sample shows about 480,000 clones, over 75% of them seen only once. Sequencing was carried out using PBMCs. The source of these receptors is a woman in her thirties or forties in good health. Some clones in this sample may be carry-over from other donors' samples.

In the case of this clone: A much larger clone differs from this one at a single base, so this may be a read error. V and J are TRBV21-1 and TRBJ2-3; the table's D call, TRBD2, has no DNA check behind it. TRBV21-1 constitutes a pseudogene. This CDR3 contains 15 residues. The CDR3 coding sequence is TGTGCCAGCATCCGGACTAGCGGTGGTACAGATACGCAGTGTTTT. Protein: CASIRTSGGTDTQCF.

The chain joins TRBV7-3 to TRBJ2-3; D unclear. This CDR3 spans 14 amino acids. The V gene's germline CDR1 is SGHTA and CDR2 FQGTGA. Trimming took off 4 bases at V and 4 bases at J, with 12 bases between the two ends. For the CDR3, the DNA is TGTGCCAGCAGCTCCCCCTTACATTCAGATACGCAGTATTTT. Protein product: CASSSPLHSDTQYF.

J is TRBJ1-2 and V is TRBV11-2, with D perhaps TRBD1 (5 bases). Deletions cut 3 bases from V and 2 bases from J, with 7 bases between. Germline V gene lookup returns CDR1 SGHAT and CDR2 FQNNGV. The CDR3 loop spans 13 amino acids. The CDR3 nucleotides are TGTGCCAGCAGCTTCGGGGGGAACTATGGCTACACCTTC. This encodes CASSFGGNYGYTF.

The CDR3 here is CASSIRLAGGGVRGDEQFF. The CDR3 nucleotides read TGTGCCAGCAGCATTAGACTAGCGGGAGGTGGGGTTCGAGGGGATGAGCAGTTCTTC. The genes are TRBV7-8 and TRBJ2-1, with 13 bases matching TRBD2. The CDR3 is made up of 19 amino acids. V lost 5 bases and J lost 8; bases outside the gene matches: 18. Germline CDR1 reads SGHVS; CDR2 reads FQNEAQ.

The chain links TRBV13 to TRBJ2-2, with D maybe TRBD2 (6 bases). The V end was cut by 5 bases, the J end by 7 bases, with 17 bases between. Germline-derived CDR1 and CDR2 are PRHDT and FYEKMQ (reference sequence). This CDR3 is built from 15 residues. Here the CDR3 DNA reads TGTGCCAGCAGCCCCTTGGGCCACGGGGGCGGGGAGCTGTTTTTT. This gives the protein CASSPLGHGGGELFF.

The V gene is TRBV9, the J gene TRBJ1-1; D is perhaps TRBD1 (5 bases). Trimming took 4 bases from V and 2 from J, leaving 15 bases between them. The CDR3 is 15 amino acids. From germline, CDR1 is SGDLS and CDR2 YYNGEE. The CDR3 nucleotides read TGTGCCAGCAGCTATACAGGTTTGATAAACACTGAAGCTTTCTTT. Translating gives CASSYTGLINTEAFF.

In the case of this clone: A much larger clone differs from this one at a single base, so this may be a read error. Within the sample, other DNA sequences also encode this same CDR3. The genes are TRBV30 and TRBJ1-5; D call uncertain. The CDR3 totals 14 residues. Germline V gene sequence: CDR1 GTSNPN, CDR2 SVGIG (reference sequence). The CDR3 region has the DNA TGTGCCTGGAGTGTTCTGGCAAGCAATCAGCCCCAGCACTTT. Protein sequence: CAWSVLASNQPQHF.

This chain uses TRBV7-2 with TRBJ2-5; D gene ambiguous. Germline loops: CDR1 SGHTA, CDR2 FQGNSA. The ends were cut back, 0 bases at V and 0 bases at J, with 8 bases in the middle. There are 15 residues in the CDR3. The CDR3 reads CASSLAGWNQETQYF. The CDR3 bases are TGTGCCAGCAGCTTAGCCGGATGGAACCAAGAGACCCAGTACTTC.

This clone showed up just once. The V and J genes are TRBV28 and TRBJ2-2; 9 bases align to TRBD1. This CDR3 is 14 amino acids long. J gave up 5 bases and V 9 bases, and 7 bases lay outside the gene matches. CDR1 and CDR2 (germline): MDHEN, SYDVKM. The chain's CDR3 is CASRDRVVTGELFF. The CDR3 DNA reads TGTGCCAGTCGGGACAGGGTAGTAACCGGGGAGCTGTTTTTT.

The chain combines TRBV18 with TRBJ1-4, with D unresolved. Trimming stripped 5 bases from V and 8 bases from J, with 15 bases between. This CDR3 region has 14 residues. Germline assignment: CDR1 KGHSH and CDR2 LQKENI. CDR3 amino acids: CASSGAGSLEKLFF. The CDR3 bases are TGTGCCAGCTCAGGAGCCGGCAGTTTAGAAAAACTGTTTTTT.

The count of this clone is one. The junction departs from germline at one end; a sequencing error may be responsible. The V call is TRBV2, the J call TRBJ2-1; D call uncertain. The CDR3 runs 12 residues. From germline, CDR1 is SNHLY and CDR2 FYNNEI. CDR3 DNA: TGTGCCAGCAGTGAGGGGTCCCGAACCTTTATCTTC. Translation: CASSEGSRTFIF.

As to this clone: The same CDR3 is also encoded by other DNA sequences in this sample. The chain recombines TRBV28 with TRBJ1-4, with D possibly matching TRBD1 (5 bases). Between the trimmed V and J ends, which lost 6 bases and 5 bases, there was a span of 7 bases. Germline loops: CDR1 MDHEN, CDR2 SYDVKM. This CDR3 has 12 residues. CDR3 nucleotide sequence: TGTGCCAGCAGGGGGGGAAATGAAAAACTGTTTTTT. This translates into CASRGGNEKLFF.

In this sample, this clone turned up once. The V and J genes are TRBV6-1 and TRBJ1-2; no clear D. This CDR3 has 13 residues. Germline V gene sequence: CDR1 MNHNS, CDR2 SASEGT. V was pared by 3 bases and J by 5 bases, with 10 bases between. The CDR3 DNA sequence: TGTGCCAGCAGTGACGTGAGGGCGTATGGCTACACCTTC. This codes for CASSDVRAYGYTF.

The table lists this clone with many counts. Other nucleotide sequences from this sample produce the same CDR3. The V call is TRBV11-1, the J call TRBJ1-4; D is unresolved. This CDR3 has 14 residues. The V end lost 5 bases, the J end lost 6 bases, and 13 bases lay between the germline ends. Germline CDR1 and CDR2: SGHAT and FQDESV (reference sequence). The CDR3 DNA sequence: TGTGCCAGCAGCCGAACGGGGAGAGATGAAAAACTGTTTTTT. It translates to CASSRTGRDEKLFF.

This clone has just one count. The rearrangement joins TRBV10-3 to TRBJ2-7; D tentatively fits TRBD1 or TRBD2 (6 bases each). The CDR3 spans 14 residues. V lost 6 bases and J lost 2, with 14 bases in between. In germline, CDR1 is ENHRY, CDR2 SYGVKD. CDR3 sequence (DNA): TGTGCCATCAGCGTTGAGGGGGGACCCTACGAGCAGTACTTC. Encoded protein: CAISVEGGPYEQYF.

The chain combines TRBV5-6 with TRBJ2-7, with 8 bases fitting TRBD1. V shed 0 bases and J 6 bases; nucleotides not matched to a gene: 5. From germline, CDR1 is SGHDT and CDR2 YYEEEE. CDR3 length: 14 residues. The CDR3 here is CASSLGQGAVEQYF. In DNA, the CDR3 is TGTGCCAGCAGCTTGGGGCAGGGGGCGGTCGAGCAGTACTTC.

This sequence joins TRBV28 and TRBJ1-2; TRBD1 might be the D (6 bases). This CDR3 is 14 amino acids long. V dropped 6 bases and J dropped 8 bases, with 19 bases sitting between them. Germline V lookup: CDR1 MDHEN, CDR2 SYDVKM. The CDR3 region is CASSQQGSRMGYTF. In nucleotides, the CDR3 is TGTGCCAGCAGCCAACAGGGTTCACGTATGGGCTACACCTTC.

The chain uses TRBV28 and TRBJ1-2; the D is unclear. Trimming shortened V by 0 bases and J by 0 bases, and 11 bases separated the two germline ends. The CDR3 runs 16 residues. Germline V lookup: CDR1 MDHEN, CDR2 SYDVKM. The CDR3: CASSLWGRSSNYGYTF. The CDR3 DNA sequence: TGTGCCAGCAGTTTATGGGGCAGGAGCTCTAACTATGGCTACACCTTC.

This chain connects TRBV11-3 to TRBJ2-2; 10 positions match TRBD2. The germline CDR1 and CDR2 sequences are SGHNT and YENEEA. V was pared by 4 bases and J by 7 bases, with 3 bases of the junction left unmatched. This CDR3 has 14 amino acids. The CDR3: CASSWGLANGELFF. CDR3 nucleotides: TGTGCCAGCAGCTGGGGACTAGCGAACGGGGAGCTGTTTTTT.

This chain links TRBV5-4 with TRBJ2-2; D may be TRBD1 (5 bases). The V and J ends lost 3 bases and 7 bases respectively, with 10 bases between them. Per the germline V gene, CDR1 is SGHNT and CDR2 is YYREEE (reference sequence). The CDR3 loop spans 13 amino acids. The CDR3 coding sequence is TGTGCCAGCAGCTCAGGGATGGTCGGGGAGCTGTTTTTT. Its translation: CASSSGMVGELFF. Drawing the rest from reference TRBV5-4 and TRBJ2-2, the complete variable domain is ETGVTQSPTHLIKTRGQQVTLRCSSQSGHNTVSWYQQALGQGPQFIFQYYREEENGRGNFPPRFSGLQFPNYSSELNVNALELDDSALYLCASSSGMVGELFFGEGSRLTVL.

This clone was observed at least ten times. CDR3: CASSVGGLQGGEQYF. The DNA for the CDR3 is TGTGCCAGCAGCGTCGGGGGGCTGCAGGGCGGCGAGCAGTACTTC. The chain is built from TRBV9 and TRBJ2-7; D might be TRBD2 (7 bases). Trimming left V 2 bases short and J 6 bases short, with 18 bases between. The CDR3 runs 15 residues. The germline CDR1 and CDR2 sequences are SGDLS and YYNGEE.

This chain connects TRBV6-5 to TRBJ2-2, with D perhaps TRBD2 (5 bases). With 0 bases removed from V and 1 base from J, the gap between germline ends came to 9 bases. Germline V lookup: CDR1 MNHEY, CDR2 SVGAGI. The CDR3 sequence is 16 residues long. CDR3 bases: TGTGCCAGCAGTTACTCGTCTAGCCTGAACACCGGGGAGCTGTTTTTT. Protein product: CASSYSSSLNTGELFF.

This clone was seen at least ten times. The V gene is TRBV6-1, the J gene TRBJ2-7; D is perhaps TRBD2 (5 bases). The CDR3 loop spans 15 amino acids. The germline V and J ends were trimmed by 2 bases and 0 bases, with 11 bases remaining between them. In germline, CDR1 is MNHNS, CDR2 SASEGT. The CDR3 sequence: CASSELAEASYEQYF. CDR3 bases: TGTGCCAGCAGTGAACTGGCGGAGGCCTCCTACGAGCAGTACTTC.

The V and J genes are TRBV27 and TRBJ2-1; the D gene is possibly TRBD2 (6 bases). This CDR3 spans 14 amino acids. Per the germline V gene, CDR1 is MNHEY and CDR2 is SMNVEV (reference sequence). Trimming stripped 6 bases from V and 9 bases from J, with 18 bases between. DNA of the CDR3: TGTGCCAGCAGGCGGGAAACGGGAATTGGTGAGCAGTTCTTC. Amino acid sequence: CASRRETGIGEQFF.

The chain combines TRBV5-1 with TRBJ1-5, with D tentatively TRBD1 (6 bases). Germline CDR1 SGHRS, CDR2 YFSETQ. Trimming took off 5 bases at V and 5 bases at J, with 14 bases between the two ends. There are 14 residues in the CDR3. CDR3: CASRPNREDQPQHF. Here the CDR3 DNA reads TGCGCCAGCAGACCGAACAGGGAAGATCAGCCCCAGCATTTT. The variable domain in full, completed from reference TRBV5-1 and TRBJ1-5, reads KAGVTQTPRYLIKTRGQQVTLSCSPISGHRSVSWYQQTPGQGLQFLFEYFSETQRNKGNFPGRFSGRQFSNSRSEMNVSTLELGDSALYLCASRPNREDQPQHFGDGTRLSIL.

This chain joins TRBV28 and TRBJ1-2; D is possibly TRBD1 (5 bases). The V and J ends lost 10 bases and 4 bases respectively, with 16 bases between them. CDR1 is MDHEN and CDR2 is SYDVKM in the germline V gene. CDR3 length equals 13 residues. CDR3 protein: CATSIRQLYGYTF. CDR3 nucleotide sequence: TGTGCCACCAGCATCCGACAGCTCTATGGCTACACCTTC.

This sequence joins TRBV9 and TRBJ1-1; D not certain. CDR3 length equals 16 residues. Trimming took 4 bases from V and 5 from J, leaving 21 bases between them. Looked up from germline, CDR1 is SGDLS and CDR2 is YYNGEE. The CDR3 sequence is CASSQAPTGDWTEAFF. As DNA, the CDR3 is TGTGCCAGCAGCCAGGCCCCGACCGGGGATTGGACTGAAGCTTTCTTT.

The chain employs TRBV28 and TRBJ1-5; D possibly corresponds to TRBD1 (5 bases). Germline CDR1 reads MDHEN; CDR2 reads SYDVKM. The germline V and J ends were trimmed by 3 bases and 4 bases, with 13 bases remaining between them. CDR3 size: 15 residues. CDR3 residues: CASSFERGWNQPQHF. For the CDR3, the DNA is TGTGCCAGCAGTTTTGAGAGGGGATGGAATCAGCCCCAGCATTTT.